A selection of T cell receptor beta chains follows, all from one sample in a study of control samples from healthy donors and cancer patients. The assay was immunoSEQ multiplex PCR, and TCRdb's table has in-frame clones only and misses some. The repertoire has roughly 130,000 clones, under 95% of them found once; the top ten carry 8.6%. Sequenced material: blood. Receptors originate from a man in his late teens or twenties in good health. Both conserved end residues are part of each CDR3. A D gene is named only where the DNA matches it firmly. Size is omitted from some rows. Given values are once, few, many or a class for expanded clones.

d_gene	v_gene	len	abundance	j_gene	CDR3aa	CDR3nt
TRBD1	TRBV28	17	few	TRBJ1-5	CASSLLGQGSRNQPQHF	TGTGCCAGCAGTTTATTGGGACAGGGGTCGCGCAATCAGCCCCAGCATTTT
TRBD1	TRBV6-5	13	.	TRBJ1-4	CASSYRTGEKLFF	TGTGCCAGCAGTTACCGGACAGGGGAAAAACTGTTTTTT
.	TRBV10-2	13	.	TRBJ1-1	CASRDPTNTEAFF	TGCGCCAGCAGGGACCCGACGAACACTGAAGCTTTCTTT
.	TRBV29-1	13	.	TRBJ1-1	CSVEGHRNTEAFF	TGCAGCGTTGAGGGTCATAGAAACACTGAAGCTTTCTTT
TRBD2	TRBV5-4	16	.	TRBJ2-7	CASRPGLAGGTYEQYF	TGTGCCAGCAGACCGGGACTAGCGGGGGGTACCTACGAGCAGTACTTC
.	TRBV18	14	.	TRBJ2-1	CASSRQNSYNEQFF	TGTGCCAGCTCACGTCAAAACAGCTACAATGAGCAGTTCTTC
.	TRBV19	15	.	TRBJ1-4	CASSMVAQGYVGLFF	TGTGCCAGTAGTATGGTTGCACAGGGCTACGTGGGGCTGTTTTTT
TRBD1	TRBV18	14	.	TRBJ1-6	CASSLGQANSPLHF	TGTGCCAGCTCCCTTGGACAGGCAAATTCACCCCTCCACTTT
.	TRBV5-1	14	.	TRBJ1-5	CASRAGTSNQPQHF	TGCGCCAGCAGAGCCGGGACTAGCAATCAGCCCCAGCATTTT
.	TRBV6-5	16	.	TRBJ2-3	CASSYGTLTSTDTQYF	TGTGCCAGCAGTTACGGGACGCTGACTAGCACAGATACGCAGTATTTT
.	TRBV7-2	13	.	TRBJ2-7	CASSNSPGGEQYF	TGTGCCAGCAGCAATTCCCCAGGTGGCGAGCAGTACTTC
.	TRBV10-3	16	once	TRBJ1-4	CAISESTGALNEKLFF	TGTGCCATCAGTGAGTCGACCGGGGCCCTTAATGAAAAACTGTTTTTT
.	TRBV6-6	14	.	TRBJ1-1	CASSYSRSNTEAFF	TGTGCCAGCAGTTACTCCCGGTCGAACACTGAAGCTTTCTTT
TRBD1	TRBV5-1	13	.	TRBJ1-1	CASGGQENTEAFF	TGCGCCAGCGGGGGACAGGAGAACACTGAAGCTTTCTTT
.	TRBV5-4	15	.	TRBJ2-3	CAGSLGSKGTDTQYF	TGTGCCGGCAGCTTGGGGTCGAAGGGCACAGATACGCAGTATTTT
TRBD1	TRBV3-1/TRBV3-2	15	.	TRBJ1-6	CASSQEDRVTGTLHF	TGTGCCAGCAGCCAAGAGGACAGGGTAACCGGCACCCTCCACTTT
.	TRBV2	14	.	TRBJ1-2	CASSEAGRLYGYTF	TGTGCCAGCAGTGAAGCGGGCAGGCTATATGGCTACACCTTC
.	TRBV6-5	15	.	TRBJ1-2	CASSPRRTQNYGYTF	TGTGCCAGCAGTCCACGAAGAACACAGAACTATGGCTACACCTTC
TRBD1	TRBV18	15	.	TRBJ2-3	CASSSLTGVTDTQYF	TGTGCCAGCTCTTCTTTGACAGGGGTAACAGATACGCAGTATTTT
.	TRBV6-5	13	few	TRBJ2-1	CASTGTQYNEQFF	TGTGCCAGCACCGGGACACAATACAATGAGCAGTTCTTC
.	TRBV20-1	13	.	TRBJ1-5	CSASRGKAQPQHF	TGCAGTGCTAGTCGGGGGAAAGCTCAGCCCCAGCATTTT
.	TRBV14	17	.	TRBJ1-1	CASSQGGKVVWDTEAFF	TGTGCCAGCAGCCAAGGGGGCAAGGTAGTCTGGGACACTGAAGCTTTCTTT
.	TRBV5-6	15	.	TRBJ2-3	CASSLDGGPTDTQYF	TGTGCCAGCAGCTTGGATGGGGGGCCCACAGATACGCAGTATTTT
TRBD1	TRBV2	14	once	TRBJ2-5	CASTLKTGPETQYF	TGTGCCAGCACCTTAAAGACAGGGCCGGAGACCCAGTACTTC
.	TRBV30	13	once	TRBJ1-1	CAWSIWDGTEAFF	TGTGCCTGGAGCATTTGGGACGGCACTGAAGCTTTCTTT
.	TRBV6-5	13	.	TRBJ1-1	CASRRQVNTEAFF	TGTGCCAGCAGGAGACAGGTGAACACTGAAGCTTTCTTT
TRBD2	TRBV2	16	.	TRBJ2-5	CASSDDGLAGQETQYF	TGTGCCAGCAGTGACGATGGGCTAGCGGGGCAAGAGACCCAGTACTTC
.	TRBV3-1/TRBV3-2	14	.	TRBJ2-5	CASSQDPDKRAQYF	TGTGCCAGCAGCCAAGATCCCGACAAAAGGGCCCAGTACTTC
TRBD1	TRBV5-4	15	.	TRBJ1-6	CASSLDRGPDSPLHF	TGTGCCAGCAGCCTGGACAGGGGGCCTGATTCACCCCTCCACTTT
.	TRBV5-1	16	.	TRBJ2-6	CASSFGLHSGANVLTF	TGCGCCAGCAGCTTTGGACTGCACTCTGGGGCCAACGTCCTGACTTTC
.	TRBV3-1/TRBV3-2	14	.	TRBJ2-7	CASSQVLVSYEQYF	TGTGCCAGCAGCCAAGTTTTAGTATCCTACGAGCAGTACTTC
.	TRBV20-1	14	.	TRBJ2-2	CSASPGMNTGELFF	TGCAGTGCTAGTCCAGGGATGAACACCGGGGAGCTGTTTTTT
TRBD1	TRBV7-3	15	.	TRBJ2-7	CASSPPTGGPYEQYF	TGTGCCAGCAGCCCACCGACAGGGGGCCCCTACGAGCAGTACTTC
TRBD1	TRBV2	16	.	TRBJ1-5	CASRGLSQGAVQPQHF	TGTGCCAGCAGGGGCCTTAGCCAGGGGGCAGTCCAGCCCCAGCATTTT
.	TRBV29-1	14	.	TRBJ1-2	CSVEGATVNYGYTF	TGCAGCGTTGAAGGCGCTACAGTGAACTATGGCTACACCTTC
.	TRBV11-2	14	.	TRBJ2-7	CASSLGVGSYEQYF	TGTGCCAGCAGCTTAGGGGTAGGCTCCTACGAGCAGTACTTC
.	TRBV5-6	16	once	TRBJ2-7	CASSLGGTSYHYEQYF	TGTGCCAGCAGCCTGGGGGGCACAAGCTATCACTACGAGCAGTACTTC
TRBD1	TRBV3-1/TRBV3-2	16	.	TRBJ1-6	CASSRRQGVYNSPLHF	TGTGCCAGCAGCCGAAGACAGGGTGTCTATAATTCACCCCTCCACTTT